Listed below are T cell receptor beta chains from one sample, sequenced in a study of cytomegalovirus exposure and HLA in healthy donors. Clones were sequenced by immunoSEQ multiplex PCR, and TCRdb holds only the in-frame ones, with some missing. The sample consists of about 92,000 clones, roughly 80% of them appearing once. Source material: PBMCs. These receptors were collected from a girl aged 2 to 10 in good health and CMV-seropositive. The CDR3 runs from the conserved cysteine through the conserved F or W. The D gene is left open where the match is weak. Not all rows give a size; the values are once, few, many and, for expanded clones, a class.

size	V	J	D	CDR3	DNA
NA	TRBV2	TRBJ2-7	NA	CASSPRGALRYEQYF	TGTGCCAGCAGTCCCCGGGGGGCCTTAAGGTACGAGCAGTACTTC
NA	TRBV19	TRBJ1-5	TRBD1	CAVGTGHQPQHF	TGTGCCGTAGGGACAGGGCATCAGCCCCAGCATTTT
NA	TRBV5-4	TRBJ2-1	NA	CASSFSSMGSYNEQFF	TGTGCCAGCAGCTTCTCGTCTATGGGCAGTTACAATGAGCAGTTCTTC
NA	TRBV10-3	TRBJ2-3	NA	CAISESGHSTDTQYF	TGTGCCATCAGTGAGTCTGGACATAGCACAGATACGCAGTATTTT
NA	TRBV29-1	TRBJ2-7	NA	CSVETVAYEQYF	TGCAGCGTTGAGACAGTCGCCTACGAGCAGTACTTC
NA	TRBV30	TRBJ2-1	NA	CAWRAGLGQFF	TGTGCCTGGAGGGCAGGGTTAGGGCAGTTCTTC
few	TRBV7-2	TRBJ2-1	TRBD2	CASSRGGSSYNEQFF	TGTGCCAGCAGCCGGGGGGGCAGCTCCTACAATGAGCAGTTCTTC
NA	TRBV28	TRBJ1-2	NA	CASSLLAAPVGDGYTF	TGTGCCAGCAGTTTATTGGCAGCCCCCGTCGGAGATGGCTACACCTTC
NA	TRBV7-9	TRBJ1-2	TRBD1	CASSMTRPGGGYGYTF	TGTGCCAGCAGCATGACGAGGCCAGGGGGCGGCTATGGCTACACCTTC
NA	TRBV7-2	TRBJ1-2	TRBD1	CASSLIQGAIYGYTF	TGTGCCAGCAGCTTAATACAGGGGGCAATCTATGGCTACACCTTC
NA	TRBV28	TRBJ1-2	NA	CASSLSDYGYTF	TGTGCCAGCAGTTTATCGGACTATGGCTACACCTTC
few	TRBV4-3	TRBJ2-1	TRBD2	CASSQEDGGRYNNEQFF	TGCGCCAGCAGCCAAGAAGACGGCGGGAGATACAACAATGAGCAGTTCTTC
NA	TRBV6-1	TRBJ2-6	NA	CASSEDGLLGANVLTF	TGTGCCAGCAGTGAAGACGGACTACTCGGGGCCAACGTCCTGACTTTC
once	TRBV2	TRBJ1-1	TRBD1	CASSEEGADTEAFF	TGTGCCAGCAGCGAGGAGGGGGCAGACACTGAAGCTTTCTTT
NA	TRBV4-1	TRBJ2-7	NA	CASSQGAPYEQYF	TGCGCCAGCAGCCAAGGGGCACCCTACGAGCAGTACTTC
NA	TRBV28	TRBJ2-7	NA	CASSPRTGRDEQYF	TGTGCCAGCAGTCCTAGGACAGGGAGGGACGAGCAGTACTTC
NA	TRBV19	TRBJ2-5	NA	CASSIVGGETQYF	TGTGCCAGTAGTATAGTTGGGGGGGAGACCCAGTACTTC
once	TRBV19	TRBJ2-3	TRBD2	CASSSRTGGGADTQYF	TGTGCCAGTAGTTCAAGAACGGGAGGTGGAGCAGATACGCAGTATTTT
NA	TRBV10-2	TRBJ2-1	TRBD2	CASRATSGRARDEQFF	TGCGCCAGCCGAGCGACTAGCGGGAGGGCCAGAGATGAGCAGTTCTTC
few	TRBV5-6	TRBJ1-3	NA	CASSLVERQGYSGNTIYF	TGTGCCAGCAGCTTGGTGGAGCGTCAGGGGTACTCTGGAAACACCATATATTTT